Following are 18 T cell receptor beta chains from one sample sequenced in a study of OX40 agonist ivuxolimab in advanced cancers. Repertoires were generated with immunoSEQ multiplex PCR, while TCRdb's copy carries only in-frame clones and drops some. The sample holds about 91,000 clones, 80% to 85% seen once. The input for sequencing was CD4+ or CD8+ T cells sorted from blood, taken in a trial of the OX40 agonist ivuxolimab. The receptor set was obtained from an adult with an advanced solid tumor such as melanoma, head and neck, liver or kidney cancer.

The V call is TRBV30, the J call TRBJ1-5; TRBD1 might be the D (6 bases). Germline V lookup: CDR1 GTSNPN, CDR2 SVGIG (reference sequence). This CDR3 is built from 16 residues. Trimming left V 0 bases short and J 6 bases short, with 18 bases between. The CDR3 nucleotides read TGTGCCTGGAGTGTAGCGGGGGGCCGGAGGAGTCAGCCCCAGCATTTT. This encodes CAWSVAGGRRSQPQHF. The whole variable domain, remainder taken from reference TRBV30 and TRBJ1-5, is SQTIHQWPATLVQPVGSPLSLECTVEGTSNPNLYWYRQAAGRGLQLLFYSVGIGQISSEVPQNLSASRPQDRQFILSSKKLLLSDSGFYLCAWSVAGGRRSQPQHFGDGTRLSIL.

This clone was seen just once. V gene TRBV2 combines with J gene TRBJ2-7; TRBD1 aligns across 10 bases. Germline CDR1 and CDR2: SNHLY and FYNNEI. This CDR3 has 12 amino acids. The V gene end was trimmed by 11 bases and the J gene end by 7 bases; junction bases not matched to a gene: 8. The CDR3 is CASHRDRGEQYF. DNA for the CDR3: TGTGCCTCCCACCGGGACAGGGGTGAGCAGTACTTC.

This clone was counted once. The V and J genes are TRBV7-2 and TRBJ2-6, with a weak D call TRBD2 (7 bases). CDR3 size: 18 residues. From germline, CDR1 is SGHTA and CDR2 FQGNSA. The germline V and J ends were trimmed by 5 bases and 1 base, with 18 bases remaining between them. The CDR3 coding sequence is TGTGCCAGCAGCCTCGGGGGGACATTGATATCTGGGGCCAACGTCCTGACTTTC. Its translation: CASSLGGTLISGANVLTF. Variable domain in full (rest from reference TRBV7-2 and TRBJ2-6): GAGVSQSPSNKVTEKGKDVELRCDPISGHTALYWYRQSLGQGLEFLIYFQGNSAPDKSGLPSDRFSAERTGGSVSTLTIQRTQQEDSAVYLCASSLGGTLISGANVLTFGAGSRLTVL.

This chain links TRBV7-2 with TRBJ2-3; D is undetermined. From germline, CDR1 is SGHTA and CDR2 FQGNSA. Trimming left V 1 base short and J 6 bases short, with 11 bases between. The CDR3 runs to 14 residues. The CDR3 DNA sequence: TGTGCCAGCAGCTTAGGTCGGATACCGGATACGCAGTATTTT. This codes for CASSLGRIPDTQYF.

The CDR3 protein is CASSRVRGSPLHF. CDR3 sequence (DNA): TGTGCCAGCTCTCGGGTACGAGGTTCACCCCTCCACTTT. The chain is built from TRBV28 and TRBJ1-6; D gene uncertain. The CDR3 covers 13 residues. The germline V and J ends were trimmed by 8 bases and 9 bases, with 14 bases remaining between them. Germline CDR1 MDHEN, CDR2 SYDVKM. Filled out from reference TRBV28 and TRBJ1-6, the complete variable domain reads DVKVTQSSRYLVKRTGEKVFLECVQDMDHENMFWYRQDPGLGLRLIYFSYDVKMKEKGDIPEGYSVSREKKERFSLILESASTNQTSMYLCASSRVRGSPLHFGNGTRLTVT.

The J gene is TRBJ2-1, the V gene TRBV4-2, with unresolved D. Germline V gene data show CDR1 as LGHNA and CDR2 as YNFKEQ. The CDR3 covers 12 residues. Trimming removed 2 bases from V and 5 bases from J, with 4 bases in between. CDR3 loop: CASSQKHNEQFF. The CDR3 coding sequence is TGTGCCAGCAGCCAAAAGCACAATGAGCAGTTCTTC.

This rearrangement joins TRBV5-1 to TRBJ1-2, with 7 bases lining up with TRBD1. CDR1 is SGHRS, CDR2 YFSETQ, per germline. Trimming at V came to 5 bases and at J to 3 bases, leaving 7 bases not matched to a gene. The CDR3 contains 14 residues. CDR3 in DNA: TGCGCCAGCAGTGAAGACAGGGCGGACTATGGCTACACCTTC. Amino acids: CASSEDRADYGYTF.

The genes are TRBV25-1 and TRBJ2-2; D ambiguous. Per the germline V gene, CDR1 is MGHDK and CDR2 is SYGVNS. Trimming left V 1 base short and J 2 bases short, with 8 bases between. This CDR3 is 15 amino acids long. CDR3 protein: CASSEFKANTGELFF. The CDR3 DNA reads TGTGCCAGCAGTGAATTTAAGGCTAACACCGGGGAGCTGTTTTTT.

The CDR3 DNA reads as TGCGCCAGCGAAGCCGGGACAGGGAACACCGGGGAGCTGTTTTTT. This gives the protein CASEAGTGNTGELFF. The chain couples TRBV5-1 to TRBJ2-2; 8 bases map to TRBD1. The germline CDR1 and CDR2 sequences are SGHRS and YFSETQ. The CDR3 is 15 amino acids. V was clipped by 7 bases and J by 1 base; unmatched bases: 6.

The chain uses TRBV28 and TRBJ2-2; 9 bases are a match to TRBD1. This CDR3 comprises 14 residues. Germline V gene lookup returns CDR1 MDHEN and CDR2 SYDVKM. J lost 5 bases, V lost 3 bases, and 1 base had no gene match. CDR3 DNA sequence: TGTGCCAGCAGTTTCGACAGGGGGACCGGGGAGCTGTTTTTT. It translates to CASSFDRGTGELFF. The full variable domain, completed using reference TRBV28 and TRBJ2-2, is DVKVTQSSRYLVKRTGEKVFLECVQDMDHENMFWYRQDPGLGLRLIYFSYDVKMKEKGDIPEGYSVSREKKERFSLILESASTNQTSMYLCASSFDRGTGELFFGEGSRLTVL.

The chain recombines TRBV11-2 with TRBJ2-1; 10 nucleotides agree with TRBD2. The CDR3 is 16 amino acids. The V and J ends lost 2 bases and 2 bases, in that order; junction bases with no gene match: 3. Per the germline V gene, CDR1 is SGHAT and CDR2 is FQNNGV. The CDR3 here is CASSLLAGVPYNEQFF. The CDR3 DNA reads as TGTGCCAGCAGCTTACTAGCGGGAGTCCCCTACAATGAGCAGTTCTTC.

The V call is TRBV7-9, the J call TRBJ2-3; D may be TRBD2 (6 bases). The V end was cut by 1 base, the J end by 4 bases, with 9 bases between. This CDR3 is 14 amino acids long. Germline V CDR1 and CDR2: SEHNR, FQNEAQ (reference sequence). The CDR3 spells CASSLEGRSDTQYF. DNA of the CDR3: TGTGCCAGCAGCTTAGAGGGGAGGTCAGATACGCAGTATTTT.

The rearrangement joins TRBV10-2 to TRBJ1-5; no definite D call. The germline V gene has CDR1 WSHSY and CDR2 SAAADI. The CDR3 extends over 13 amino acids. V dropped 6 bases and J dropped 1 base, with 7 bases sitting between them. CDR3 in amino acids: CASSGLSNQPQHF. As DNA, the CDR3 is TGCGCCAGCAGCGGGTTAAGCAATCAGCCCCAGCATTTT.

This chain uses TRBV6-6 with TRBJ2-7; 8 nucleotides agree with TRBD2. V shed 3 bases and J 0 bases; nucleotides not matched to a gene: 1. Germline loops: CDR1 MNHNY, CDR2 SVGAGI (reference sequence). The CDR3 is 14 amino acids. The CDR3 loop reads CASSYAGGSYEQYV. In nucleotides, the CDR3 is TGTGCCAGCAGTTATGCGGGGGGCTCCTACGAGCAGTACGTC.

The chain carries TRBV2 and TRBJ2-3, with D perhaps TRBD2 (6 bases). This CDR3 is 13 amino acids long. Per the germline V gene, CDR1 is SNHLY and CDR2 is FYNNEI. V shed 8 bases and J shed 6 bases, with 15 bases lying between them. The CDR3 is CASRDSRWDTQYF. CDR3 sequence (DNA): TGTGCCAGCCGGGACTCCCGGTGGGATACGCAGTATTTT.

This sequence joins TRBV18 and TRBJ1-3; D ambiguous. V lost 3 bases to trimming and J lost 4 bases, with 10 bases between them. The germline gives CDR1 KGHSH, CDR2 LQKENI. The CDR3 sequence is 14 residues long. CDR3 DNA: TGTGCCAGCTCACCCCCCCTCTCGGGAAACACCATATATTTT. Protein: CASSPPLSGNTIYF.

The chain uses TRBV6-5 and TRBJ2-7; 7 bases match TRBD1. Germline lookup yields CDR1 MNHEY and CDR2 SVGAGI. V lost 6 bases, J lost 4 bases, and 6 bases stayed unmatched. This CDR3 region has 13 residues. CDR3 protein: CASSRGQRYEQYV. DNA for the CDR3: TGTGCCAGCAGCCGGGGACAGAGATACGAGCAGTACGTC.

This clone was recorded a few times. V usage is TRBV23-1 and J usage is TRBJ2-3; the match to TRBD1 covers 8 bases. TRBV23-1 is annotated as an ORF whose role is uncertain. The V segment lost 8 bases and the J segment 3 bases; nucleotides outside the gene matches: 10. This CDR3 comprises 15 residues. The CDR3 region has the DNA TGCGCCAGCTCCCCTTGGGACAGGAGGACAGATACGCAGTATTTT. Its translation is CASSPWDRRTDTQYF.